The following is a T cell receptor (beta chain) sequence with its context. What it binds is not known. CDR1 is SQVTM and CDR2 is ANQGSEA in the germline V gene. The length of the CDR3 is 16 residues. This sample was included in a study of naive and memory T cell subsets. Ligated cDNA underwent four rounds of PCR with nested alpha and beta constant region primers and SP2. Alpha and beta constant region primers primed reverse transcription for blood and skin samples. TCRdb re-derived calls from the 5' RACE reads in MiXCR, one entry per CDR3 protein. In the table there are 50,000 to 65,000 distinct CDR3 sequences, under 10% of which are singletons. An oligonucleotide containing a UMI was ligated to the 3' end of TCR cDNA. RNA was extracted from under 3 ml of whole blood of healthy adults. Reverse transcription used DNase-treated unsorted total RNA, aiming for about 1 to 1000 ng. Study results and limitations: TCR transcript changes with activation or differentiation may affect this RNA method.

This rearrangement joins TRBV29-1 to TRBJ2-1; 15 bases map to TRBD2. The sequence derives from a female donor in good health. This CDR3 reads CNVGTSGGLGLNEQFF. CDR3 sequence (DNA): TGCAACGTCGGGACTAGCGGGGGGCTCGGTCTCAATGAGCAGTTCTTC.